This record concerns one T cell receptor (beta chain) sequence. Its antigen is not known. V was clipped by 1 base and J by 10 bases, with 14 bases between them. Germline V gives CDR1 SNHLY, CDR2 FYNNEI. This CDR3 has 15 amino acids. Profiled with immunoSEQ multiplex PCR; TCRdb holds only in-frame clones, not every one. The table has roughly 120,000 clones, about 92% seen once. The sample belongs to a study of T cell responses to AZD1222 COVID-19 vaccine. General study findings and limits: The donor group comprised mostly white British people and more females; the analysis possibly underestimated clonal diversity. Receipt of two AZD1222 doses was followed by a rise in Spike-specific TCR breadth and depth. Baseline seropositivity occurred in only a handful of AZD1222 recipients.

The sample consisted of peripheral blood, taken on day 0 of AZD1222 vaccination. This clonotype was obtained from an adult in good health. The chain has TRBV2 and TRBJ1-6, with D perhaps matching TRBD1 (6 bases). CDR3 region: CASSEVGARESPLHF. In nucleotides, the CDR3 is TGTGCCAGCAGTGAAGTGGGGGCTCGGGAGTCACCCCTCCACTTT.